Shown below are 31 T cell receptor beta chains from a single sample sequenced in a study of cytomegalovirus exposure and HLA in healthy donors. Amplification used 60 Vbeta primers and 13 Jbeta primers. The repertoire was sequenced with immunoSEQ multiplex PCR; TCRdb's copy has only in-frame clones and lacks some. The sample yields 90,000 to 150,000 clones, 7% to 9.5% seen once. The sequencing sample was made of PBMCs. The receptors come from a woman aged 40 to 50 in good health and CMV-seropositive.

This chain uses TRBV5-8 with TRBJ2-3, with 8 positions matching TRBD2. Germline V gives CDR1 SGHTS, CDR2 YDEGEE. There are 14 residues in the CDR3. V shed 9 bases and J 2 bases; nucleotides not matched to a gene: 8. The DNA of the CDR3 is TGTGCCACCCATCTGCGGGGGGTCACAGATACGCAGTATTTT. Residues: CATHLRGVTDTQYF.

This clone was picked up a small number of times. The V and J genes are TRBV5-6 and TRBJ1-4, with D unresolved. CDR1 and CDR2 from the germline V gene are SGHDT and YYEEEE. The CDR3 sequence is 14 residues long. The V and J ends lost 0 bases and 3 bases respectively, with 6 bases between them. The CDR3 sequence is CASSLGRPNEKLFF. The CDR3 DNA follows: TGTGCCAGCAGCTTGGGGAGGCCTAATGAAAAACTGTTTTTT.

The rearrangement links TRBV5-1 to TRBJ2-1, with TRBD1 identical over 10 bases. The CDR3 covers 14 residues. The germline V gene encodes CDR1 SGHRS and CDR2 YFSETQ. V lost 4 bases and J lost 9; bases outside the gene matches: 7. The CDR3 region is CASSGGTGVVEQFF. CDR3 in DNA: TGCGCCAGCAGCGGGGGGACAGGGGTGGTTGAGCAGTTCTTC.

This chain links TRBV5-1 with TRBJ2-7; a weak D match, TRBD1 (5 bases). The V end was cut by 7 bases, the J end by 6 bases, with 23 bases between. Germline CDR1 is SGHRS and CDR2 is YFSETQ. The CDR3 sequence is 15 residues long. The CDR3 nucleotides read TGCGCCAGCGGCACCACAGGCGGAGCTTGGGTCGAGCAGTACTTC. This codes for CASGTTGGAWVEQYF. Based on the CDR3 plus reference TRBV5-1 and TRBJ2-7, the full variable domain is KAGVTQTPRYLIKTRGQQVTLSCSPISGHRSVSWYQQTPGQGLQFLFEYFSETQRNKGNFPGRFSGRQFSNSRSEMNVSTLELGDSALYLCASGTTGGAWVEQYFGPGTRLTVT.

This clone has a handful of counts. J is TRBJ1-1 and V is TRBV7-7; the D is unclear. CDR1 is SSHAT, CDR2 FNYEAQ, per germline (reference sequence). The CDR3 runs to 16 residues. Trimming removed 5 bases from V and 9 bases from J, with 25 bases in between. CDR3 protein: CASSNRLSARWVKAFF. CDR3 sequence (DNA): TGTGCCAGCAGCAACCGGTTGAGTGCGCGGTGGGTTAAAGCTTTCTTT.

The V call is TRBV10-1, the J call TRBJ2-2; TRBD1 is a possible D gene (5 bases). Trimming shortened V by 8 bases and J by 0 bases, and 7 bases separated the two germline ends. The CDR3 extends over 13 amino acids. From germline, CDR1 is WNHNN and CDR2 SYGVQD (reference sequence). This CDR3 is CASGATNTGELFF. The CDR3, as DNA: TGCGCCAGCGGGGCAACGAACACCGGGGAGCTGTTTTTT.

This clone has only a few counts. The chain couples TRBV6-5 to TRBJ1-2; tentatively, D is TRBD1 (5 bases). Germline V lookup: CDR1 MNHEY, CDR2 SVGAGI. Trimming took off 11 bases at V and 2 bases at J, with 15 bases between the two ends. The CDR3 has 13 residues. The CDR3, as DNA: TGTGCCGCCTGGGGGGGGGTGAACTATGGCTACACCTTC. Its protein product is CAAWGGVNYGYTF.

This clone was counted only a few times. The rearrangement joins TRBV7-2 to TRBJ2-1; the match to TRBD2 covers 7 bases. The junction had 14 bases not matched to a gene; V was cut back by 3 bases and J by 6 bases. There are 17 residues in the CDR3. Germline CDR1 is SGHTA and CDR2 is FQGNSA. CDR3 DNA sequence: TGTGCCAGCAGCTTGCTGGGCGGGGGTTATGGTGGCAATGAGCAGTTCTTC. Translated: CASSLLGGGYGGNEQFF.

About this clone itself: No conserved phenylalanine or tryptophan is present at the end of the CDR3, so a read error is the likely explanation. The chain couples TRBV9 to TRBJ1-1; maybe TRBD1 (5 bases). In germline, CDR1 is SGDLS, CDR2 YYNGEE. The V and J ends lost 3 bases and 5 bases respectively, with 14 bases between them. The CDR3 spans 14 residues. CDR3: CASSDDRRVTEAFL. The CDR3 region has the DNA TGTGCCAGCAGCGACGACAGAAGGGTAACTGAAGCTTTCTTG.

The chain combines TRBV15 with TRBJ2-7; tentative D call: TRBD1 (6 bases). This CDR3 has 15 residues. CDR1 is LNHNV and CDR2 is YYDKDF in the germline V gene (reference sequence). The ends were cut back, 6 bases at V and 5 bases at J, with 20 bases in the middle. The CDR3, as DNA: TGTGCCACCAGGGGACCGGGACACCTGGACCACGAGCAGTACTTC. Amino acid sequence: CATRGPGHLDHEQYF.

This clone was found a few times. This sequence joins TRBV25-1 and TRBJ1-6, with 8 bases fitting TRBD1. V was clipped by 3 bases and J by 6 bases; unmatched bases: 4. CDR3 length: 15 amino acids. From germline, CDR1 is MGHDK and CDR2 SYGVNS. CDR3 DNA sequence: TGTGCCAGCAGTGACCGGACAGGGAGTAATTCACCCCTCCACTTT. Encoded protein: CASSDRTGSNSPLHF.

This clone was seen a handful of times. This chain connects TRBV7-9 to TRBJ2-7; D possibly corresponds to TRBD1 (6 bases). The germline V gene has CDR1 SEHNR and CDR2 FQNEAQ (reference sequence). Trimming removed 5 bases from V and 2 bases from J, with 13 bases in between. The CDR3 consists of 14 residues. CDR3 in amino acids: CASSPEGVTYEQYF. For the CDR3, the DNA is TGTGCCAGCAGCCCAGAGGGGGTAACCTACGAGCAGTACTTC.

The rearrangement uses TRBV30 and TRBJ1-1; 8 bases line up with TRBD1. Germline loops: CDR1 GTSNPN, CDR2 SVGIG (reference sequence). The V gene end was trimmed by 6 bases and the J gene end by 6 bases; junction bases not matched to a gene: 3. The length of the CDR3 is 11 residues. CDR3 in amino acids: CACDRGPEAFF. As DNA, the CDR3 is TGTGCCTGTGACAGGGGCCCTGAAGCTTTCTTT.

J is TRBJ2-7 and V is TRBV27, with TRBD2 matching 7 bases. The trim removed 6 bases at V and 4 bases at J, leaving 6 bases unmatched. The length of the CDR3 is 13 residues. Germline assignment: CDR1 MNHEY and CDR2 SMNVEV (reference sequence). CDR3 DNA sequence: TGTGCCAGCAGCTTGGCGGGACTATACGAGCAGTACTTC. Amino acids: CASSLAGLYEQYF.

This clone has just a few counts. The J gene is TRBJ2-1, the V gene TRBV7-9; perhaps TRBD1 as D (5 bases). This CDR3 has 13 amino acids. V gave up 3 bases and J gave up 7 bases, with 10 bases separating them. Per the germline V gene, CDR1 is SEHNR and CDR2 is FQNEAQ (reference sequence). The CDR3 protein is CASSFNQGNEQFF. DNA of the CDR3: TGTGCCAGCAGCTTCAACCAGGGAAATGAGCAGTTCTTC.

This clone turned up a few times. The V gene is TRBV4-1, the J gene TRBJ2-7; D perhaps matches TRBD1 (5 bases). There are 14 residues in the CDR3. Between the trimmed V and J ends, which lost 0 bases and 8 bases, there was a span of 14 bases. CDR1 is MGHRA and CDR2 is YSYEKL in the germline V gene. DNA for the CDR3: TGCGCCAGCAGCCAAGAAGTAGGGGCCCCCAAGCAGTACTTC. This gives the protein CASSQEVGAPKQYF.

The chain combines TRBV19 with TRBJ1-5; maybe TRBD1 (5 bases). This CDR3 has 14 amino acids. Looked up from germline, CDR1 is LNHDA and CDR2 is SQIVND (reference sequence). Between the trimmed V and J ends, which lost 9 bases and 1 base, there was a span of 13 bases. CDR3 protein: CASGRDISNQPQHF. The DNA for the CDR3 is TGTGCCAGCGGCAGGGATATCAGCAATCAGCCCCAGCATTTT.

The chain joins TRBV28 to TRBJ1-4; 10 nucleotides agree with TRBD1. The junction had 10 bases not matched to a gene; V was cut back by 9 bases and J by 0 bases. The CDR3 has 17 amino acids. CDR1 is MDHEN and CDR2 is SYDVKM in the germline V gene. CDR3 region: CASRDRGYFATNEKLFF. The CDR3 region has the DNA TGTGCCAGTCGGGACAGGGGTTATTTCGCAACTAATGAAAAACTGTTTTTT.

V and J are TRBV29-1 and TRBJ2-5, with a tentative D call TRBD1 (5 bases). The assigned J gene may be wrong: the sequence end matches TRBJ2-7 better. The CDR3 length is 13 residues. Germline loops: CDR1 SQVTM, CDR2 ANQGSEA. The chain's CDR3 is CSVGDSSSYEQYF. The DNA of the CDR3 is TGCAGCGTTGGCGACAGTAGCTCCTACGAGCAGTACTTC.

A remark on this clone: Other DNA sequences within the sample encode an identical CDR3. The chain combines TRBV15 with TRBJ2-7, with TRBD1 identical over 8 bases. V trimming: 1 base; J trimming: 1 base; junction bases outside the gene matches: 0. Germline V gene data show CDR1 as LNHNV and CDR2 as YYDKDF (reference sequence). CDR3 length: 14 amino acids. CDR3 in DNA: TGTGCCACCAGCAGAGGGACAGGGTCCTACGAGCAGTACTTC. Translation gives CATSRGTGSYEQYF. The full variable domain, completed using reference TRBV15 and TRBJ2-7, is DAMVIQNPRYQVTQFGKPVTLSCSQTLNHNVMYWYQQKSSQAPKLLFHYYDKDFNNEADTPDNFQSRRPNTSFCFLDIRSPGLGDTAMYLCATSRGTGSYEQYFGPGTRLTVT.

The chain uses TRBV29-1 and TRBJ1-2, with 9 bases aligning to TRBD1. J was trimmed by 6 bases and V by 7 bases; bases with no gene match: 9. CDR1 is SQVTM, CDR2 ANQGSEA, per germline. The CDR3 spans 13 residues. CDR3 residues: CSAWEGQGNGYTF. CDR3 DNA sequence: TGCAGCGCTTGGGAGGGACAGGGAAATGGCTACACCTTC.

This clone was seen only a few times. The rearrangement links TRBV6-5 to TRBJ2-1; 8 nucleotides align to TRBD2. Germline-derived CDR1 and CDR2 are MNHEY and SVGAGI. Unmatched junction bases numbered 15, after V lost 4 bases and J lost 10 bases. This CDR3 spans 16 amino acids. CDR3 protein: CASSSPQPGGPREQFF. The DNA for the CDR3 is TGTGCCAGCAGTTCCCCCCAGCCGGGGGGGCCTAGGGAGCAGTTCTTC.

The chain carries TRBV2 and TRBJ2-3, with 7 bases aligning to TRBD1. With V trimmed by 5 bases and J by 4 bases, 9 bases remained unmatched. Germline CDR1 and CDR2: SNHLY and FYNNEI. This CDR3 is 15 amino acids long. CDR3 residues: CASSSTGERADTQYF. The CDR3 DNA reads TGTGCCAGCAGTAGCACAGGGGAACGGGCAGATACGCAGTATTTT.

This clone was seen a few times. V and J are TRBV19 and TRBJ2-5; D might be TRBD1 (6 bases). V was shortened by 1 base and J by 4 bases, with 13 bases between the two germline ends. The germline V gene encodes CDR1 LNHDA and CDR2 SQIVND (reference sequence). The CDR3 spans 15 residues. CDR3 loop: CASSIVQGSGETQYF. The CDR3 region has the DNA TGTGCCAGTAGTATAGTGCAGGGGAGCGGAGAGACCCAGTACTTC.

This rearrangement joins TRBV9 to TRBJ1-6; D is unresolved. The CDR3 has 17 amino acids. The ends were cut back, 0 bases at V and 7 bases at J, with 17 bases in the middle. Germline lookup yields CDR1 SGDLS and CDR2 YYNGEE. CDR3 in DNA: TGTGCCAGCAGCGTAGGCCAGGTCGACCGTTCAAATTCACCCCTCCACTTT. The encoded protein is CASSVGQVDRSNSPLHF.

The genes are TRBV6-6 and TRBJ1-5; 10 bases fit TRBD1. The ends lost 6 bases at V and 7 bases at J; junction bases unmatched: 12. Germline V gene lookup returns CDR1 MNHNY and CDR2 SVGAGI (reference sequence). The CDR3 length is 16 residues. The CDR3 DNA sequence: TGTGCCAGCAGACCCCCCGGGACAGGGGCAGTCCAGCCCCAGCATTTT. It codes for CASRPPGTGAVQPQHF.

The CDR3 loop is CASSPDRSAYGYTF. The CDR3 DNA is TGTGCCAGCAGCCCCGACAGATCAGCCTATGGCTACACCTTC. The chain has TRBV7-2 and TRBJ1-2, with D perhaps matching TRBD1 (5 bases). Trimming cost V 5 bases and J 4 bases, with 14 bases left between them. The V gene's germline CDR1 is SGHTA and CDR2 FQGNSA. This CDR3 has 14 residues.

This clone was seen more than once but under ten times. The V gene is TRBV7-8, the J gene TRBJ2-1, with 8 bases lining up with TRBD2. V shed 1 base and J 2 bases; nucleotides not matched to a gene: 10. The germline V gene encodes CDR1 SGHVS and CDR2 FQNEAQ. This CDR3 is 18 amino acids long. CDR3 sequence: CASSLESAGGHTYNEQFF. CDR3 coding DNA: TGTGCCAGCAGCTTAGAGAGTGCGGGGGGCCATACCTACAATGAGCAGTTCTTC.

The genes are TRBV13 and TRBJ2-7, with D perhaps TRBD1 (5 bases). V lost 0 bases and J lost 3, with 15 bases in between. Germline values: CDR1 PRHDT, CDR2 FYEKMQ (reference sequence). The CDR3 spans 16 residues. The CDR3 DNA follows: TGTGCCAGCAGCTTAGGCGGGCAGGGCAGTAGCTACGAGCAGTACTTC. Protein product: CASSLGGQGSSYEQYF. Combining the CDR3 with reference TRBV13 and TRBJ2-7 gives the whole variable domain AAGVIQSPRHLIKEKRETATLKCYPIPRHDTVYWYQQGPGQDPQFLISFYEKMQSDKGSIPDRFSAQQFSDYHSELNMSSLELGDSALYFCASSLGGQGSSYEQYFGPGTRLTVT.

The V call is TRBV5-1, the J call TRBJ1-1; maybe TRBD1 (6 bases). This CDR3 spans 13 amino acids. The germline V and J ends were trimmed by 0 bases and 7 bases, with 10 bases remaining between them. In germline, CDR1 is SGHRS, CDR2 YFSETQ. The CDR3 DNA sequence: TGCGCCAGCAGCTTGGGGGGGCAATTTGAAGCTTTCTTT. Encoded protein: CASSLGGQFEAFF. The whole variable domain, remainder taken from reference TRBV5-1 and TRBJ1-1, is KAGVTQTPRYLIKTRGQQVTLSCSPISGHRSVSWYQQTPGQGLQFLFEYFSETQRNKGNFPGRFSGRQFSNSRSEMNVSTLELGDSALYLCASSLGGQFEAFFGQGTRLTVV.

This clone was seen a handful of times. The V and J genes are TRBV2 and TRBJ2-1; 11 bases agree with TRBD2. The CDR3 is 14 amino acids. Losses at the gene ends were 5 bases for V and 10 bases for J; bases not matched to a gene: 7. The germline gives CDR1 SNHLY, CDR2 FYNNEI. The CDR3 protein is CASSQLAGAEEQFF. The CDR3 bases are TGTGCCAGCAGTCAACTAGCGGGGGCCGAGGAGCAGTTCTTC.